This TCR beta chain was found in a study of CD8+ T cells in alopecia areata. Sorted out of PBMCs were CD4+ T cells and CD8+ T cells. CDR3 size: 16 residues. Germline values: CDR1 SEHNR, CDR2 FQNEAQ (reference sequence). V dropped 3 bases and J dropped 2 bases, with 16 bases sitting between them. Once RNA had been extracted, it was reverse transcribed into cDNA to act as the sequencing template. Assay used: immunoSEQ multiplex PCR; TCRdb lists only in-frame clones, some missing. This sample carries 150,000 to 200,000 clones, 55% of them seen once, and the ten largest clones take about 4.9%. This clonotype was obtained from a human donor in good health. The V call is TRBV7-9, the J call TRBJ1-2; TRBD1 might be the D (6 bases). The source material was CD4+ T cells sorted from blood. The CDR3 bases are TGTGCCAGCAGCTTGGGGAGGGGGTCCCTGAACTATGGCTACACCTTC. It codes for CASSLGRGSLNYGYTF.